The subject of this entry is one T cell receptor (beta chain). The data were obtained in a study of CD8+ T cells in alopecia areata. Documented treatment: oral pan-JAK inhibitor, 5-10 mg twice daily. CDR3 length equals 15 residues. CDR1 and CDR2 (germline): SGHRS, YFSETQ. The trim removed 5 bases at V and 2 bases at J, leaving 7 bases unmatched. Following extraction, RNA underwent reverse transcription to cDNA, which served as the sequencing template. Produced via immunoSEQ multiplex PCR; TCRdb's table is partial and in-frame only. The sample lists about 64,000 clones, around 45% occurring once. The V gene is TRBV5-1, the J gene TRBJ2-5, with 9 nucleotides matching TRBD1. The sequence was obtained from a human donor with alopecia areata. Sequences were derived from CD8+ T cells sorted from blood, sampled at approximately week 39, from a patient treated with tofacitinib. CDR3 bases: TGCGCCAGCAGAAATCCGGGACAGGGTCAAGAGACCCAGTACTTC. It translates to CASRNPGQGQETQYF.